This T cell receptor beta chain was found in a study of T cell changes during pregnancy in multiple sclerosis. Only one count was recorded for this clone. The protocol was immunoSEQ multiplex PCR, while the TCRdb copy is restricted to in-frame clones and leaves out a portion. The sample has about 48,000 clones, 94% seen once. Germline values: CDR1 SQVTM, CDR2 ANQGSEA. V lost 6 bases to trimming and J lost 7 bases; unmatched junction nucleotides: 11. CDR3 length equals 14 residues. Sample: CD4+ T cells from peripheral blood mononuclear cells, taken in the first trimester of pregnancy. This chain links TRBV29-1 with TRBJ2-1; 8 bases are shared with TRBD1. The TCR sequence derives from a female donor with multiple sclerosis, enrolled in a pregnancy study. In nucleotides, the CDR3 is TGCAGCGTGCCTCGGACAGGGTTTGGGAATGAGCAGTTCTTC. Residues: CSVPRTGFGNEQFF.